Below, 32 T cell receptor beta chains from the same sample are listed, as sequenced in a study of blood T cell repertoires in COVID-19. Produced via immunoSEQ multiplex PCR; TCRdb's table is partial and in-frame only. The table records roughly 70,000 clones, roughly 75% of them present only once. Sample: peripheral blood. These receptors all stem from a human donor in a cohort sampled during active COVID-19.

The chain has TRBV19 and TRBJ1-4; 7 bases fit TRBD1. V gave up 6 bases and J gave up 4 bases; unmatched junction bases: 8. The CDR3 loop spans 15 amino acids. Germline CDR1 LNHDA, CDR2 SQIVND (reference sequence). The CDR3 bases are TGTGCCAGTAGCCCTAACAGGGGTGGTAATGAAAAACTGTTTTTT. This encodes CASSPNRGGNEKLFF.

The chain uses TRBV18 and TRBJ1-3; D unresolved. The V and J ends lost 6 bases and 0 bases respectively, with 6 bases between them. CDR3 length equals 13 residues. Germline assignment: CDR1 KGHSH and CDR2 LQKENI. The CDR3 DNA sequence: TGTGCCAGCTCTAGTCCCTCTGGAAACACCATATATTTT. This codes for CASSSPSGNTIYF.

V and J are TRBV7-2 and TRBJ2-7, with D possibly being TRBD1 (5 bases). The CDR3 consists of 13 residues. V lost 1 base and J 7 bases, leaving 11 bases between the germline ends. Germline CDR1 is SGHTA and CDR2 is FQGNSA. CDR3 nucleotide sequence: TGTGCCAGCAGCTTAGTGTTTAGGGGTGAGCAGTACTTC. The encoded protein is CASSLVFRGEQYF.

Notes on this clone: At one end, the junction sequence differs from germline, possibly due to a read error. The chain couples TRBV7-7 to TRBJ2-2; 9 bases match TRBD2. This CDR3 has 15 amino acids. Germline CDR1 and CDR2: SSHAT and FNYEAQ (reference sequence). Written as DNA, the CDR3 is TGTGCTAGCAGCGGGGGGACGACGAACACCGGGGAGCTGTTTTTT. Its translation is CASSGGTTNTGELFF.

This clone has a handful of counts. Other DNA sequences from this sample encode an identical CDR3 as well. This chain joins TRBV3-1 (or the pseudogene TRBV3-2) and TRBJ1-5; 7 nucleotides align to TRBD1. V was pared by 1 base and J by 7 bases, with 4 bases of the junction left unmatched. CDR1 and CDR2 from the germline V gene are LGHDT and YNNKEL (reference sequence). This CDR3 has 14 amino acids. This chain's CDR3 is CASSQGQGGQPQHF. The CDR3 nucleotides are TGTGCCAGCAGCCAAGGGCAAGGGGGCCAGCCCCAGCATTTT.

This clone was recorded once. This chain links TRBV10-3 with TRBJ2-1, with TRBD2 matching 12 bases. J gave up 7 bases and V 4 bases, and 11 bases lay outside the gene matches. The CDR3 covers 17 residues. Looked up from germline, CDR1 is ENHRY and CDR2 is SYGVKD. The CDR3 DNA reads TGTGCCATCAGTGGGACTAGCGGGACATTGAAACCGAATGAGCAGTTCTTC. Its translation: CAISGTSGTLKPNEQFF.

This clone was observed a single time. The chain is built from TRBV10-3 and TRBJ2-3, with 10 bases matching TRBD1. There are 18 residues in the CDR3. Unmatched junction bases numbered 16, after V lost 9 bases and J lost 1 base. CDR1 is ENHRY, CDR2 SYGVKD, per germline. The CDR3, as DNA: TGTGCCATTTCCGGGACAGGGGCTATGACTGGAGGCACAGATACGCAGTATTTT. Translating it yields CAISGTGAMTGGTDTQYF.

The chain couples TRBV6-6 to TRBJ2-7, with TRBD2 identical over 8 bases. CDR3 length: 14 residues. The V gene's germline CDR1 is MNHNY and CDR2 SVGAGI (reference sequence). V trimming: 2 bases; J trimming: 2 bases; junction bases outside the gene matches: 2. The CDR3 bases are TGTGCCAGCAGTTACGGCGGGAGGACCTACGAGCAGTACTTC. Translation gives CASSYGGRTYEQYF.

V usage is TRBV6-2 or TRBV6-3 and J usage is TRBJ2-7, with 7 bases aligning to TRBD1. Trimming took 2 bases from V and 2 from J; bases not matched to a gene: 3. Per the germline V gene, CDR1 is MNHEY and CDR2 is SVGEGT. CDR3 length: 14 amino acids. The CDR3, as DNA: TGTGCCAGCAGTTACCCCCAGGGGGCCTACGAGCAGTACTTC. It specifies CASSYPQGAYEQYF.

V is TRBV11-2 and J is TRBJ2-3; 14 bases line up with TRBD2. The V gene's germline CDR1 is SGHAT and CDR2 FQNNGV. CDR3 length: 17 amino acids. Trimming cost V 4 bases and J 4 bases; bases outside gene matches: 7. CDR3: CASSSLPGLAGADTQYF. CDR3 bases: TGTGCCAGCAGCTCCCTACCGGGACTAGCGGGGGCAGATACGCAGTATTTT. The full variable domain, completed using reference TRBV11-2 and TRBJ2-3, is EAGVAQSPRYKIIEKRQSVAFWCNPISGHATLYWYQQILGQGPKLLIQFQNNGVVDDSQLPKDRFSAERLKGVDSTLKIQPAKLEDSAVYLCASSSLPGLAGADTQYFGPGTRLTVL.

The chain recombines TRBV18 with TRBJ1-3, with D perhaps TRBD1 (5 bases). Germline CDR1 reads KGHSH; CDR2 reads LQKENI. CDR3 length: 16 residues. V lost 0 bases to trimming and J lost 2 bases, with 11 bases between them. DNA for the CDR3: TGTGCCAGCTCACCACCGGTTGGGGGGACTGGAAACACCATATATTTT. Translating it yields CASSPPVGGTGNTIYF.

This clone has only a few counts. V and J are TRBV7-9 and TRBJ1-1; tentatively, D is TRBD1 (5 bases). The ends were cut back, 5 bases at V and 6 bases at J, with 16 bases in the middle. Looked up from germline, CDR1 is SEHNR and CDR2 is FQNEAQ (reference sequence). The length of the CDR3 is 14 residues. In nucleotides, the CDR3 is TGTGCCAGCAGCCACGACAGAACAGGCGCTGAAGCTTTCTTT. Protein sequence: CASSHDRTGAEAFF.

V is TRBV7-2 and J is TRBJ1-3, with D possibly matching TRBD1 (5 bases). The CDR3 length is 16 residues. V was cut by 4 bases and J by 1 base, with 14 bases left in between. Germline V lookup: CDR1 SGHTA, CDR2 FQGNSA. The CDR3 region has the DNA TGTGCCAGCAGCTACCGGGGGGTACGTTCTGGAAACACCATATATTTT. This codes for CASSYRGVRSGNTIYF.

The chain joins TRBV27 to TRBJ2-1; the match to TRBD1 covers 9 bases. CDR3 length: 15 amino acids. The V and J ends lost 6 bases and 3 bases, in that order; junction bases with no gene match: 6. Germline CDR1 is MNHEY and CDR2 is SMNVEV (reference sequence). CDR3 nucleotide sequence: TGTGCCAGCAGCCCGGACAGGGGTATCTACAATGAGCAGTTCTTC. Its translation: CASSPDRGIYNEQFF.

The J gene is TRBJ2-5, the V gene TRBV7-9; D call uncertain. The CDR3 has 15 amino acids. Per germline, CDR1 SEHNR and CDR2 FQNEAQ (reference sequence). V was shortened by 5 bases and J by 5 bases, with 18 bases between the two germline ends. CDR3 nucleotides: TGTGCCAGCAGCCCGAAGACGGTCTCAGCGGAGACCCAGTACTTC. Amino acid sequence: CASSPKTVSAETQYF.

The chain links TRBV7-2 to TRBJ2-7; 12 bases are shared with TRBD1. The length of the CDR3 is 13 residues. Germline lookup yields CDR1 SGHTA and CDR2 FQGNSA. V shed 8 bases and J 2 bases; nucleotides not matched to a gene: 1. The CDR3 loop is CASGTGGTYEQYF. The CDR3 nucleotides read TGTGCCAGCGGGACAGGGGGCACCTACGAGCAGTACTTC. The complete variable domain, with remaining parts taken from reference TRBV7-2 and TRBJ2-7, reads GAGVSQSPSNKVTEKGKDVELRCDPISGHTALYWYRQSLGQGLEFLIYFQGNSAPDKSGLPSDRFSAERTGGSVSTLTIQRTQQEDSAVYLCASGTGGTYEQYFGPGTRLTVT.

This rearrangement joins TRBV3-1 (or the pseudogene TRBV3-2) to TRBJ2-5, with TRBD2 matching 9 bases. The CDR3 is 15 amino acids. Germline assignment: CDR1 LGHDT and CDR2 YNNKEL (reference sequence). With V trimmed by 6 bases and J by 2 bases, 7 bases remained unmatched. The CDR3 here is CASSLLAGVQETQYF. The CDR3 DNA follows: TGTGCCAGCAGTCTCTTAGCGGGAGTACAAGAGACCCAGTACTTC.

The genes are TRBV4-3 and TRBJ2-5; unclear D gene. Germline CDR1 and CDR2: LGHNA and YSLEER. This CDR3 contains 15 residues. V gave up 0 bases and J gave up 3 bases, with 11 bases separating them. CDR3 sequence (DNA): TGCGCCAGCAGCCAAGATTCGACTTCGAAAGAGACCCAGTACTTC. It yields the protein CASSQDSTSKETQYF.

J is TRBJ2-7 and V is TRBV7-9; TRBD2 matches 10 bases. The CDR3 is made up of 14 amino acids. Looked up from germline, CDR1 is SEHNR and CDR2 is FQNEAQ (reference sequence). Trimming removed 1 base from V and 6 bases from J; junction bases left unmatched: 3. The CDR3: CASSLVAGGGEQYF. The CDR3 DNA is TGTGCCAGCAGCTTAGTAGCGGGGGGAGGCGAGCAGTACTTC.

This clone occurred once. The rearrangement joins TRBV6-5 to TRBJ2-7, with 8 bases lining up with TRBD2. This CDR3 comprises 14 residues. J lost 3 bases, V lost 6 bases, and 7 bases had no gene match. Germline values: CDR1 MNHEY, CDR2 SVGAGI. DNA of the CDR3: TGTGCCAGCAGCTTAGTTAGCGGGAACTACGAGCAGTACTTC. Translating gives CASSLVSGNYEQYF.

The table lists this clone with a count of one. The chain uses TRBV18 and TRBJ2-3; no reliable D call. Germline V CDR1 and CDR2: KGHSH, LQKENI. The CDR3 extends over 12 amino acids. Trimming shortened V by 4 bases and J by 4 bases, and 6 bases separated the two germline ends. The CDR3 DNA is TGTGCCAGCTCACTAAGCGCAGATACGCAGTATTTT. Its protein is CASSLSADTQYF.

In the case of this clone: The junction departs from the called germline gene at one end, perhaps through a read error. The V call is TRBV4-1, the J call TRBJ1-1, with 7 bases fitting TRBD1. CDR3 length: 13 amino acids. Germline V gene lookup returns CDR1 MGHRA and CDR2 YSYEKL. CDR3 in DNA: TGCGCCCGCAGCCGACAGGGTGACACTGAAGCTTTCTTT. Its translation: CARSRQGDTEAFF.

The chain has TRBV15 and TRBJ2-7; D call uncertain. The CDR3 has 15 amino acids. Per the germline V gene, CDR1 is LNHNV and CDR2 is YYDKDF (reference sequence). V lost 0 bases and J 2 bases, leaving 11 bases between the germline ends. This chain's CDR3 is CATSRDRNSPYEQYF. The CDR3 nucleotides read TGTGCCACCAGCAGAGATAGGAACAGTCCCTACGAGCAGTACTTC.

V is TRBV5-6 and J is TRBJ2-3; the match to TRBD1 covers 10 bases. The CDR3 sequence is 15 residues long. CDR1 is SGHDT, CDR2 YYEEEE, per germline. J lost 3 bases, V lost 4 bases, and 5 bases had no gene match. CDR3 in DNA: TGTGCCAGCAGCGCCGGGACAGGGGAAACAGATACGCAGTATTTT. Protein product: CASSAGTGETDTQYF.

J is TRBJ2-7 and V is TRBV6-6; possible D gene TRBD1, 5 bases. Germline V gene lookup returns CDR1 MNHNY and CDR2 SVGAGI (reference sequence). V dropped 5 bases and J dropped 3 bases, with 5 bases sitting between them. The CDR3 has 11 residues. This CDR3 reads CASSDSYEQYF. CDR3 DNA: TGTGCCAGCAGTGACAGCTACGAGCAGTACTTC.

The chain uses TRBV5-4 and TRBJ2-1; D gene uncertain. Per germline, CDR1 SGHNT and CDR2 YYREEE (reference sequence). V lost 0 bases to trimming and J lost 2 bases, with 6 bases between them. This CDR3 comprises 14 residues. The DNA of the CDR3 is TGTGCCAGCAGCTTGGCAGTAACCTACAATGAGCAGTTCTTC. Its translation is CASSLAVTYNEQFF.

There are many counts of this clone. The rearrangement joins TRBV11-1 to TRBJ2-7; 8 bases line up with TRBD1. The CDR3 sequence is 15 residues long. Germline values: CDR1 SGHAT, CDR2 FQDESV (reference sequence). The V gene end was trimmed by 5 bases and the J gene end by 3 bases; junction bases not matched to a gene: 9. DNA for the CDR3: TGTGCCAGCAGCCCCGGGACAGGTCCACTCTACGAGCAGTACTTC. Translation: CASSPGTGPLYEQYF.

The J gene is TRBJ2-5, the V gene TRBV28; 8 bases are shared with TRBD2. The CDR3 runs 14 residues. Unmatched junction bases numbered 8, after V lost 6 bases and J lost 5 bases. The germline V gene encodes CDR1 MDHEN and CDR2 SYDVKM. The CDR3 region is CASRSSGGGETQYF. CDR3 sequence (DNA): TGTGCCAGCAGATCTAGCGGCGGGGGGGAGACCCAGTACTTC.

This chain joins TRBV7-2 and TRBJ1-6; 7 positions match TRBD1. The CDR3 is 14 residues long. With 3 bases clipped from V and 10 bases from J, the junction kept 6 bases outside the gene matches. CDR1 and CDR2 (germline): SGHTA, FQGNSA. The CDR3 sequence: CASSFRQGSSPLHF. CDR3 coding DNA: TGTGCCAGCAGCTTCAGACAGGGTAGCTCACCCCTCCACTTT.

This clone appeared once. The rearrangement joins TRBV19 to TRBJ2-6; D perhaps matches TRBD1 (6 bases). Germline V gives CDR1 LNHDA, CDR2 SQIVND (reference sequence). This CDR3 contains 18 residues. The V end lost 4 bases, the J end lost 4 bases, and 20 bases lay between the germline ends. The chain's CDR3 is CASSTTDTGRLGANVLTF. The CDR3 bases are TGTGCCAGTAGTACCACGGATACAGGGCGTTTGGGGGCCAACGTCCTGACTTTC.

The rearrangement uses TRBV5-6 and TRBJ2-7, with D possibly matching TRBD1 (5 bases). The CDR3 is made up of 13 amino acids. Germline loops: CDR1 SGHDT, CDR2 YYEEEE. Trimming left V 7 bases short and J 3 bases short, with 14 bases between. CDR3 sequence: CASAQGRYYEQYF. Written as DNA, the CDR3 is TGTGCCAGCGCCCAGGGCAGATACTACGAGCAGTACTTC. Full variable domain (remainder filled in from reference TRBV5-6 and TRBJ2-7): DAGVTQSPTHLIKTRGQQVTLRCSPKSGHDTVSWYQQALGQGPQFIFQYYEEEERQRGNFPDRFSGHQFPNYSSELNVNALLLGDSALYLCASAQGRYYEQYFGPGTRLTVT.

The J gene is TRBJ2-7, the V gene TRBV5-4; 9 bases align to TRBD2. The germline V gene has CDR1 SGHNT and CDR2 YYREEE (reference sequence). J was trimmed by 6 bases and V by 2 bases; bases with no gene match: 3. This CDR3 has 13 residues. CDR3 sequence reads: CASSLIAGVEQYF. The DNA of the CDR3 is TGTGCCAGCAGCTTAATAGCGGGAGTCGAGCAGTACTTC.